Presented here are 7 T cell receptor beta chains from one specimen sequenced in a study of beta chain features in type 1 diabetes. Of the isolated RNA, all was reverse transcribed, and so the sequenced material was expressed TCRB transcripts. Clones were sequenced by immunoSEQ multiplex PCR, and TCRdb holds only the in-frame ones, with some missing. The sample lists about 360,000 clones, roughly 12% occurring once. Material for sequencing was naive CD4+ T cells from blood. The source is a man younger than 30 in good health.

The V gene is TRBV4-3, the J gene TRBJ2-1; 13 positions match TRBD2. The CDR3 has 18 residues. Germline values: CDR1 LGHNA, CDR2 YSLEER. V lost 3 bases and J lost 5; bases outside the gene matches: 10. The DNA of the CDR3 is TGCGCCAGCAGCCAGGCCTCCCACGGACTAGCGGGGGACAATGAGCAGTTCTTC. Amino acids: CASSQASHGLAGDNEQFF.

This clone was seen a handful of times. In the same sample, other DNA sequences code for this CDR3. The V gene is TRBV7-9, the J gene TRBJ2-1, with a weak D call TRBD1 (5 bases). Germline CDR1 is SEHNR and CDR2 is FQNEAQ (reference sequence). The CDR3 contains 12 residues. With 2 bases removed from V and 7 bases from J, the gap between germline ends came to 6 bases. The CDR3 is CASSLRGNEQFF. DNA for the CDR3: TGTGCCAGCAGCTTAAGGGGAAATGAGCAGTTCTTC.

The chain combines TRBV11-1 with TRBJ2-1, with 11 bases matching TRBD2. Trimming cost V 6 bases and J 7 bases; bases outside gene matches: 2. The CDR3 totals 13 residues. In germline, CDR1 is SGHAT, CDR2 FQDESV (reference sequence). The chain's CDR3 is CASRPSGRNEQFF. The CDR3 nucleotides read TGTGCCAGCAGGCCTAGCGGGAGGAATGAGCAGTTCTTC.

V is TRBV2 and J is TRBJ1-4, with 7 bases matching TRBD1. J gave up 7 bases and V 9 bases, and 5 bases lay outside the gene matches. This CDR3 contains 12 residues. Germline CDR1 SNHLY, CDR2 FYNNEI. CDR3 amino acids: CARRDRGEKLFF. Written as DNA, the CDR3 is TGTGCCAGGCGGGACAGAGGTGAAAAACTGTTTTTT.

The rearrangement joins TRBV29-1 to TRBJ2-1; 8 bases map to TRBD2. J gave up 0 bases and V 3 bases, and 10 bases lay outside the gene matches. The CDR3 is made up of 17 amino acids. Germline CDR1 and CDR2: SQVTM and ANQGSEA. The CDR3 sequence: CSVDLVTSESSYNEQFF. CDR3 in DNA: TGCAGCGTTGATCTAGTGACTAGCGAAAGCTCCTACAATGAGCAGTTCTTC.

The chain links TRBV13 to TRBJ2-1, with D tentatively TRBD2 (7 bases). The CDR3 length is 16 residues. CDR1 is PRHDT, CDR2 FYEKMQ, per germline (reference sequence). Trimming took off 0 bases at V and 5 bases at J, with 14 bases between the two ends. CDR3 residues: CASSLGPGGGNNEQFF. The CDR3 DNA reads TGTGCCAGCAGCTTAGGGCCGGGGGGCGGAAACAATGAGCAGTTCTTC.

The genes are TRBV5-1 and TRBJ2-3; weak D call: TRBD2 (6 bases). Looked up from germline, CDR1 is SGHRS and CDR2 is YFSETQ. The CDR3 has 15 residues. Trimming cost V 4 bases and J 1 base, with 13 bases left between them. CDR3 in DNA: TGCGCCAGCAGCCACCGGGACTCAGGCACAGATACGCAGTATTTT. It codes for CASSHRDSGTDTQYF.